Listed below are T cell receptor beta chains from one sample, sequenced in a study of cytotoxic CD8 clonotypes in ibrutinib-treated CLL. Using immunoSEQ multiplex PCR, the repertoire was profiled, and TCRdb retains in-frame clones only, with some absent. The sample lists around 310,000 clones, more than 65% occurring once. The sample was PBMCs, taken before ibrutinib treatment. Every receptor here comes from a human donor with chronic lymphocytic leukemia. The CDR3 runs from the conserved cysteine through the conserved F or W. D genes are given only for firm matches. Not all rows give a size; the values are once, few, many and, for expanded clones, a class.

j_call | clone_size | d_call | v_call | cdr3_aa | cdr3_nt
TRBJ2-7 | once | TRBD2 | TRBV30 | CAWSPVGTSGRREQYF | TGTGCCTGGAGCCCGGTTGGGACTAGCGGGAGGAGGGAGCAGTACTTC
TRBJ1-2 | NA | TRBD1 | TRBV4-1 | CASSQGVRTGRTGGYTF | TGCGCCAGCAGCCAAGGGGTCCGGACAGGGAGAACTGGTGGCTACACCTTC
TRBJ1-5 | NA | TRBD1 | TRBV7-2 | CASSLMTGVGNQPQHF | TGTGCCAGCAGCTTAATGACAGGGGTCGGCAATCAGCCCCAGCATTTT
TRBJ2-7 | NA | TRBD2 | TRBV7-8 | CASIEGSSGYYEQYF | TGTGCCAGCATCGAAGGGTCTAGCGGTTACTACGAGCAGTACTTC
TRBJ2-7 | NA | NA | TRBV7-2 | CASSPHSYEQYF | TGTGCCAGCAGCCCCCACTCCTACGAGCAGTACTTC
TRBJ2-5 | NA | NA | TRBV5-1 | CASSLVWGARETQYF | TGCGCCAGCAGCTTGGTTTGGGGGGCCCGTGAGACCCAGTACTTC
TRBJ2-5 | NA | TRBD2 | TRBV7-2 | CASRLAGEETQYF | TGTGCCAGTAGACTAGCGGGAGAAGAGACCCAGTACTTC
TRBJ2-6 | few | NA | TRBV6-1 | CASSERGALSGANVLTF | TGTGCCAGCAGTGAAAGGGGGGCTCTATCTGGGGCCAACGTCCTGACTTTC
TRBJ2-1 | NA | TRBD2 | TRBV5-6 | CASSYGLAGDHEQFF | TGTGCCAGCAGCTATGGACTAGCGGGAGACCATGAGCAGTTCTTC
TRBJ2-1 | once | NA | TRBV30 | CAWSTGQRATYNEQFF | TGTGCCTGGAGTACAGGGCAGAGGGCCACCTACAATGAGCAGTTCTTC
TRBJ2-7 | NA | NA | TRBV28 | CASRLAYYPVEQYF | TGTGCCAGCAGGCTGGCCTACTACCCCGTCGAGCAGTACTTC
TRBJ1-1 | NA | NA | TRBV16 | CASSRTRAFF | TGTGCCAGCAGCCGTACAAGGGCTTTCTTT
TRBJ2-7 | NA | NA | TRBV5-1 | CASSLAGVGDEQYF | TGCGCCAGCAGCTTGGCAGGGGTTGGGGACGAGCAGTACTTC
TRBJ2-1 | NA | TRBD1 | TRBV5-4 | CASSGPTGGGYNEQFF | TGTGCCAGCAGCGGGCCGACAGGGGGCGGATACAATGAGCAGTTCTTC
TRBJ2-7 | NA | TRBD2 | TRBV5-1 | CASSLRSGRFYEQYF | TGCGCCAGCAGCTTGAGAAGCGGGAGATTCTACGAGCAGTACTTC
TRBJ2-1 | few | TRBD2 | TRBV4-3 | CASSQDHLAGGGEQFF | TGCGCCAGCAGCCAAGATCACCTAGCGGGAGGCGGTGAGCAGTTCTTC
TRBJ2-1 | NA | NA | TRBV12-2 | CASRLTQECLANEQFF | TGTGCAAGTCGCCTCACTCAGGAGTGTCTTGCCAATGAGCAGTTCTTC
TRBJ2-3 | NA | NA | TRBV27 | CASRTRTEWDTQYF | TGTGCCAGCAGGACCAGAACAGAGTGGGATACGCAGTATTTT
TRBJ2-2 | NA | TRBD1 | TRBV4-1 | CASGGTGRTGELFF | TGCGCCAGCGGCGGGACAGGGAGGACCGGGGAGCTGTTTTTT
TRBJ2-7 | NA | TRBD2 | TRBV9 | CASSEYSGSSYEQYF | TGTGCCAGCAGCGAGTATAGCGGGAGCTCCTACGAGCAGTACTTC
TRBJ2-1 | NA | NA | TRBV15 | CATSRVRSSHNEQFF | TGTGCCACCAGCAGAGTCAGGTCTAGCCACAATGAGCAGTTCTTC
TRBJ1-2 | NA | NA | TRBV9 | CASSGLYNYGYTF | TGTGCCAGCAGCGGACTATATAACTATGGCTACACCTTC
TRBJ2-5 | NA | NA | TRBV30 | CAWSAGETQYF | TGTGCCTGGAGTGCAGGGGAGACCCAGTACTTC
TRBJ2-5 | NA | NA | TRBV5-1 | CASSLGGQQETQYF | TGCGCCAGCAGCTTGGGTGGACAGCAAGAGACCCAGTACTTC
TRBJ2-2 | NA | NA | TRBV11-2 | CASSFPGVPSEPNTGELFF | TGTGCCAGCAGCTTCCCCGGGGTACCTAGCGAACCGAACACCGGGGAGCTGTTTTTT
TRBJ1-5 | NA | NA | TRBV7-2 | CASSLVDGSNQPQHF | TGTGCCAGCAGCTTAGTAGACGGATCCAATCAGCCCCAGCATTTT
TRBJ2-3 | NA | NA | TRBV6-1 | CASSEILLIVADTQYF | TGTGCCAGCAGTGAAATTTTACTGATTGTCGCAGATACGCAGTATTTT
TRBJ2-7 | NA | NA | TRBV7-2 | CASSWTISGYEQYF | TGTGCCAGCAGCTGGACTATTTCGGGGTACGAGCAGTACTTC
TRBJ2-7 | NA | NA | TRBV4-1 | CASSQGGSLGYEQYF | TGCGCCAGCAGCCAAGGAGGTTCCCTGGGCTACGAGCAGTACTTC
TRBJ2-1 | NA | TRBD2 | TRBV19 | CASSIGTSGRDEQFF | TGTGCCAGTAGTATCGGGACTAGCGGGAGGGATGAGCAGTTCTTC
TRBJ2-1 | NA | NA | TRBV29-1 | CSAKLDPYNEQFF | TGCAGCGCAAAATTAGACCCCTACAATGAGCAGTTCTTC
TRBJ1-2 | NA | NA | TRBV2 | CASIYSGNYGYTF | TGTGCCAGCATCTATAGCGGGAACTATGGCTACACCTTC
TRBJ2-3 | NA | NA | TRBV29-1 | CSVVPGEAVRTQYF | TGCAGCGTTGTCCCGGGGGAGGCAGTCCGTACGCAGTATTTT
TRBJ2-1 | NA | TRBD2 | TRBV29-1 | CSAGVLAGTDNEQFF | TGCAGCGCCGGCGTTCTAGCGGGCACCGACAATGAGCAGTTCTTC
TRBJ2-7 | NA | NA | TRBV5-4 | CASSRLAGSSYEQYF | TGTGCCAGCAGCCGTCTCGCAGGGAGCTCCTACGAGCAGTACTTC
TRBJ2-7 | NA | NA | TRBV4-3 | CASSQGLGEGQYF | TGCGCCAGCAGCCAAGGTTTGGGGGAAGGCCAGTACTTC
TRBJ2-3 | few | NA | TRBV27 | CASSLSVANTQYF | TGTGCCAGCAGTTTATCGGTAGCAAATACGCAGTATTTT
TRBJ2-1 | NA | NA | TRBV6-6 | CASRGHYEQFF | TGTGCCAGCCGAGGGCACTATGAGCAGTTCTTC
TRBJ1-1 | NA | NA | TRBV9 | CASSASLGGTEAFF | TGTGCCAGCAGCGCCAGTCTCGGGGGCACTGAAGCTTTCTTT
TRBJ2-7 | NA | NA | TRBV5-6 | CASSLVVSYEQYF | TGTGCCAGCAGCTTGGTCGTCTCCTACGAGCAGTACTTC
TRBJ1-1 | NA | NA | TRBV28 | CASSLTLASGAGTEAFF | TGTGCCAGCAGTTTAACCCTCGCCAGCGGGGCAGGGACTGAAGCTTTCTTT
TRBJ1-4 | NA | TRBD1 | TRBV2 | CASSSMGQLNEKLFF | TGTGCCAGCAGCTCAATGGGACAGCTTAATGAAAAACTGTTTTTT
TRBJ1-5 | NA | NA | TRBV19 | CASSIPQYQPQHF | TGTGCCAGTAGTATTCCCCAGTACCAGCCCCAGCATTTT
TRBJ1-2 | NA | NA | TRBV27 | CASSFPGGGYTF | TGTGCCAGCAGTTTCCCCGGGGGTGGCTACACCTTC
TRBJ2-7 | NA | NA | TRBV6-5 | CASSQWGETSYEQYF | TGTGCCAGCAGCCAGTGGGGGGAGACCTCCTACGAGCAGTACTTC
TRBJ2-1 | few | NA | TRBV7-9 | CASSPRTEYNEQFF | TGTGCCAGCAGTCCCAGGACAGAATACAATGAGCAGTTCTTC
TRBJ1-1 | NA | TRBD1 | TRBV18 | CASSPQGEVNTEAFF | TGTGCCAGCTCACCCCAGGGGGAGGTGAACACTGAAGCTTTCTTT
TRBJ2-7 | NA | NA | TRBV19 | CASSISPGPYEQYF | TGTGCCAGTAGTATATCCCCAGGCCCATACGAGCAGTACTTC
TRBJ2-7 | NA | NA | TRBV7-8 | CASSLGGAQGIPRQYF | TGTGCCAGCAGCTTAGGAGGGGCCCAGGGGATACCCCGGCAGTACTTC
TRBJ2-7 | NA | NA | TRBV12-1 | CARLTKYEQYF | TGTGCCAGACTGACCAAGTACGAGCAGTACTTC
TRBJ1-1 | NA | NA | TRBV14 | CASSPNMNTEAFF | TGTGCCAGCAGCCCGAACATGAACACTGAAGCTTTCTTT
TRBJ2-3 | once | TRBD2 | TRBV4-3 | CASSQAGLAGGDTQYF | TGCGCCAGCAGCCAAGCTGGTCTAGCCGGGGGGGATACGCAGTATTTT
TRBJ2-7 | NA | NA | TRBV9 | CASSVGSGPYEQYF | TGTGCCAGCAGCGTAGGTTCGGGACCCTACGAGCAGTACTTC